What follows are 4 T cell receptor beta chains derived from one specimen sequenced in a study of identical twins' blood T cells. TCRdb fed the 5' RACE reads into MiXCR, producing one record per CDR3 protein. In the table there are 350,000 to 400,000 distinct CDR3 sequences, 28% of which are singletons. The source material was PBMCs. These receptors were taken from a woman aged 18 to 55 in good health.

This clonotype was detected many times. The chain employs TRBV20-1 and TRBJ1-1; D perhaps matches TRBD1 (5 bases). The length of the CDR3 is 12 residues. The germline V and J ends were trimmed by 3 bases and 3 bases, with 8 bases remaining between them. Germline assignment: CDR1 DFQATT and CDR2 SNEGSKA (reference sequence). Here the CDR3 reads CSASQGDTEAFF. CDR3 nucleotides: TGCAGTGCTAGTCAGGGCGACACTGAAGCTTTCTTT.

The CDR3 region is CSVEGGRGANEQYF. CDR3 bases: TGCAGCGTTGAAGGGGGCAGGGGGGCTAACGAGCAGTACTTC. The rearrangement links TRBV29-1 to TRBJ2-7; tentative D call: TRBD1 (7 bases). CDR1 is SQVTM and CDR2 is ANQGSEA in the germline V gene. This CDR3 comprises 14 residues. Trimming took off 1 base at V and 5 bases at J, with 15 bases between the two ends.

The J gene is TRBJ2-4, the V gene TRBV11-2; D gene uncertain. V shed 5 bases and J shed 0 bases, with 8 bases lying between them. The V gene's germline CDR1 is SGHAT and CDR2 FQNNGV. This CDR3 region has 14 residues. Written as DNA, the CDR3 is TGTGCCAGCAGCACAATGATAGCCAAAAACATTCAGTACTTC. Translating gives CASSTMIAKNIQYF.

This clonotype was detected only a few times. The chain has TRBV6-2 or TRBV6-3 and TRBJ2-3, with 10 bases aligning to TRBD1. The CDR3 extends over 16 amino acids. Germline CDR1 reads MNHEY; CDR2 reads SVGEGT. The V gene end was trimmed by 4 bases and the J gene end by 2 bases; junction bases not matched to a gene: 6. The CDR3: CASSLRDRGTTDTQYF. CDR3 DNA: TGTGCCAGCAGTTTACGGGACAGGGGAACCACAGATACGCAGTATTTT.